Following are 30 T cell receptor beta chains from one sample sequenced in a study of blood T cell repertoires in COVID-19. Method: immunoSEQ multiplex PCR; TCRdb's copy keeps in-frame clones and lacks some. Of 150,000 to 200,000 clones listed, less than 85% were seen once; the top ten hold 2.5% to 3.5%. The sequenced sample consisted of peripheral blood. These receptors came from an elderly woman with acute or convalescent COVID-19.

CDR3 nucleotide sequence: TGTGCCAGCAGTCGTAACTACGAGCAGTACTTC. This translates into CASSRNYEQYF. This chain joins TRBV27 and TRBJ2-7, with unresolved D. The CDR3 covers 11 residues. Germline V CDR1 and CDR2: MNHEY, SMNVEV (reference sequence). V lost 5 bases and J lost 3, with 5 bases in between.

CDR3 in DNA: TGCAGCGTTGAGGTTCGGGGACAGGGAGGTGACGAGCAGTACTTC. Its translation is CSVEVRGQGGDEQYF. The V and J genes are TRBV29-1 and TRBJ2-7, with 9 nucleotides matching TRBD1. Trimming at V came to 3 bases and at J to 5 bases, leaving 11 bases not matched to a gene. CDR3 length: 15 amino acids. CDR1 is SQVTM and CDR2 is ANQGSEA in the germline V gene.

The chain employs TRBV28 and TRBJ2-5; D is possibly TRBD2 (6 bases). Trimming pared 5 bases from V and 1 base from J, leaving 17 bases between. The CDR3 length is 16 residues. CDR1 and CDR2 (germline): MDHEN, SYDVKM. The CDR3, as DNA: TGTGCCAGCAGTGAGGTCGCGGGAATCGTCCAAGAGACCCAGTACTTC. Its protein is CASSEVAGIVQETQYF.

This chain uses TRBV28 with TRBJ2-7, with TRBD2 matching over 7 bases. CDR1 and CDR2 from the germline V gene are MDHEN and SYDVKM. The CDR3 totals 13 residues. The trim removed 6 bases at V and 3 bases at J, leaving 5 bases unmatched. The CDR3 DNA is TGTGCCAGCAGGTCGACTAGCAGCTACGAGCAGTACTTC. Protein product: CASRSTSSYEQYF.

J is TRBJ1-5 and V is TRBV29-1, with 11 nucleotides matching TRBD1. The CDR3 totals 14 residues. V gave up 5 bases and J gave up 6 bases; unmatched junction bases: 6. CDR1 SQVTM and CDR2 ANQGSEA come from the germline V gene. CDR3 sequence: CSVRGQGVRQPQHF. Written as DNA, the CDR3 is TGCAGCGTTAGGGGACAGGGGGTTCGTCAGCCCCAGCATTTT.

This clone has just a few counts. This CDR3 is also generated by other DNA sequences in the sample. The chain carries TRBV28 and TRBJ2-2; D unclear. The V end was cut by 3 bases, the J end by 5 bases, with 4 bases between. CDR3 length equals 12 residues. Per germline, CDR1 MDHEN and CDR2 SYDVKM. CDR3 amino acids: CASSFPTGELFF. The CDR3 nucleotides are TGTGCCAGCAGTTTCCCTACCGGGGAGCTGTTTTTT.

The chain links TRBV4-2 to TRBJ2-1; TRBD2 is a possible D gene (5 bases). V lost 1 base to trimming and J lost 7 bases, with 8 bases between them. The V gene's germline CDR1 is LGHNA and CDR2 YNFKEQ. The CDR3 covers 13 residues. The CDR3, as DNA: TGTGCCAGCAGCCAAGGGAGGTTTAATGAGCAGTTCTTC. Protein product: CASSQGRFNEQFF.

The chain combines TRBV19 with TRBJ2-3; TRBD2 matches at 7 bases. In germline, CDR1 is LNHDA, CDR2 SQIVND (reference sequence). The CDR3 has 12 amino acids. V lost 6 bases and J lost 6; bases outside the gene matches: 3. CDR3: CASSPLADTQYF. Written as DNA, the CDR3 is TGTGCCAGTAGCCCACTAGCGGATACGCAGTATTTT.

The rearrangement links TRBV28 to TRBJ2-6, with TRBD1 as a possible D gene (5 bases). The CDR3 length is 15 residues. From germline, CDR1 is MDHEN and CDR2 SYDVKM. Between the trimmed V and J ends, which lost 2 bases and 4 bases, there was a span of 9 bases. CDR3 in DNA: TGTGCCAGCAGTTTAGGGGCTCTGGGGGCCAACGTCCTGACTTTC. It codes for CASSLGALGANVLTF.

This clone appeared a single time. This rearrangement joins TRBV29-1 to TRBJ2-7; 7 positions match TRBD1. V lost 6 bases, J lost 0 bases, and 5 bases stayed unmatched. Germline V gives CDR1 SQVTM, CDR2 ANQGSEA. There are 13 residues in the CDR3. CDR3 nucleotide sequence: TGCAGCGTCCGGGACAGCGTCTCCTACGAGCAGTACTTC. This gives the protein CSVRDSVSYEQYF.

This chain links TRBV10-3 with TRBJ2-7, with 14 bases identical to TRBD2. Germline V gives CDR1 ENHRY, CDR2 SYGVKD. The CDR3 runs 17 residues. V dropped 6 bases and J dropped 3; count of bases not matched to a gene: 10. The chain's CDR3 is CAISATQGLAGVYEQYF. The CDR3 region has the DNA TGTGCCATCAGCGCGACACAGGGACTAGCGGGAGTCTACGAGCAGTACTTC.

The J gene is TRBJ2-5, the V gene TRBV4-1; 7 bases line up with TRBD1. Looked up from germline, CDR1 is MGHRA and CDR2 is YSYEKL. Trimming removed 4 bases from V and 4 bases from J; junction bases left unmatched: 6. The CDR3 loop spans 14 amino acids. In DNA, the CDR3 is TGCGCCAGCAGCCTGATCCAGGGGGTAGAGACCCAGTACTTC. Its translation is CASSLIQGVETQYF.

The chain joins TRBV6-2 or TRBV6-3 to TRBJ2-7; unclear D gene. Between the trimmed V and J ends, which lost 5 bases and 6 bases, there was a span of 14 bases. Germline CDR1 is MNHEY and CDR2 is SVGEGT. This CDR3 region has 13 residues. The CDR3: CASSQLPDTEQYF. The CDR3 nucleotides read TGTGCCAGCAGTCAACTGCCAGACACCGAGCAGTACTTC.

V and J are TRBV24-1 and TRBJ2-3, with 11 nucleotides matching TRBD2. The CDR3 sequence is 16 residues long. Germline V gives CDR1 KGHDR, CDR2 SFDVKD. V was clipped by 3 bases and J by 8 bases; unmatched bases: 9. DNA of the CDR3: TGTGCCACCAGTGATATACTAGCGGGAGATACGGGTACGCAGTATTTT. Protein: CATSDILAGDTGTQYF.

DNA for the CDR3: TGTGCCACGACCCGGGACAGGGAGAATCAGCCCCAGCATTTT. Protein sequence: CATTRDRENQPQHF. The chain recombines TRBV10-3 with TRBJ1-5; 9 bases map to TRBD1. Trimming took 10 bases from V and 4 from J; bases not matched to a gene: 8. Per the germline V gene, CDR1 is ENHRY and CDR2 is SYGVKD. The CDR3 totals 14 residues.

The gene calls are TRBV6-2 or TRBV6-3 and TRBJ2-1, with TRBD1 as a possible D gene (6 bases). The germline V and J ends were trimmed by 5 bases and 3 bases, with 20 bases remaining between them. CDR3 length: 17 residues. Per germline, CDR1 MNHEY and CDR2 SVGEGT. The CDR3 here is CASSPFGGDTHYNEQFF. CDR3 nucleotide sequence: TGTGCCAGCAGTCCCTTCGGTGGGGACACCCACTACAATGAGCAGTTCTTC.

The CDR3 is CASSLTGGQNEQFF. In nucleotides, the CDR3 is TGTGCCAGCAGTTTAACGGGAGGGCAGAATGAGCAGTTCTTC. The rearrangement uses TRBV27 and TRBJ2-1; 8 bases line up with TRBD2. CDR3 length: 14 residues. V was clipped by 2 bases and J by 7 bases; unmatched bases: 4. The germline CDR1 and CDR2 sequences are MNHEY and SMNVEV (reference sequence).

V gene TRBV5-4 combines with J gene TRBJ2-7, with TRBD1 as a possible D gene (5 bases). CDR1 and CDR2 from the germline V gene are SGHNT and YYREEE (reference sequence). With 4 bases removed from V and 3 bases from J, the gap between germline ends came to 14 bases. The CDR3 spans 14 residues. The CDR3 sequence is CASSIQGLYYEQYF. DNA for the CDR3: TGTGCCAGCAGCATCCAGGGATTGTACTACGAGCAGTACTTC. Full variable domain (rest looked up from reference TRBV5-4 and TRBJ2-7): ETGVTQSPTHLIKTRGQQVTLRCSSQSGHNTVSWYQQALGQGPQFIFQYYREEENGRGNFPPRFSGLQFPNYSSELNVNALELDDSALYLCASSIQGLYYEQYFGPGTRLTVT.

CDR3 nucleotides: TGTGCCACCCAAGCTTCGGCTAATGAAAAACTGTTTTTT. It specifies CATQASANEKLFF. The rearrangement joins TRBV24-1 to TRBJ1-4; D remains ambiguous. This CDR3 comprises 13 residues. Trimming removed 9 bases at V and 3 bases at J, with 10 bases between. Germline CDR1 KGHDR, CDR2 SFDVKD.

This sequence joins TRBV27 and TRBJ2-7; 9 positions match TRBD1. V shed 9 bases, J shed 1 base, and the junction held 1 base outside the gene matches. The germline gives CDR1 MNHEY, CDR2 SMNVEV (reference sequence). The CDR3 sequence is 12 residues long. The CDR3 is CARQGASYEQYF. CDR3 sequence (DNA): TGTGCCAGACAGGGGGCATCCTACGAGCAGTACTTC.

The V gene is TRBV7-9, the J gene TRBJ1-1; a weak D match, TRBD1 (5 bases). The CDR3 is 14 amino acids. From germline, CDR1 is SEHNR and CDR2 FQNEAQ (reference sequence). Trimming took 5 bases from V and 5 from J, leaving 15 bases between them. CDR3 in DNA: TGTGCCAGCAGCGCCAGGGTTCTTGTAACTGAAGCTTTCTTT. This encodes CASSARVLVTEAFF.

This chain connects TRBV28 to TRBJ2-7, with a weak D call TRBD1 (5 bases). Trimming shortened V by 3 bases and J by 3 bases, and 9 bases separated the two germline ends. CDR3 length: 13 residues. The germline V gene has CDR1 MDHEN and CDR2 SYDVKM. The CDR3 sequence: CASSLGRDYEQYF. The CDR3 DNA reads as TGTGCCAGCAGTTTGGGCAGGGACTACGAGCAGTACTTC. Together with reference TRBV28 and TRBJ2-7, the CDR3 gives the full variable domain: DVKVTQSSRYLVKRTGEKVFLECVQDMDHENMFWYRQDPGLGLRLIYFSYDVKMKEKGDIPEGYSVSREKKERFSLILESASTNQTSMYLCASSLGRDYEQYFGPGTRLTVT.

V and J are TRBV28 and TRBJ1-1; 8 nucleotides match TRBD1. CDR1 and CDR2 (germline): MDHEN, SYDVKM. The junction had 14 bases not matched to a gene; V was cut back by 10 bases and J by 7 bases. The CDR3 length is 14 residues. DNA of the CDR3: TGTGCCACCATTACGGCCGGACAGGGCGTTGAAGCTTTCTTT. This translates into CATITAGQGVEAFF.

The rearrangement uses TRBV7-2 and TRBJ1-5, with 10 bases fitting TRBD1. CDR1 and CDR2 from the germline V gene are SGHTA and FQGNSA. V was clipped by 4 bases and J by 6 bases; unmatched bases: 12. The CDR3 extends over 17 amino acids. CDR3 sequence: CASSSQPGTGVSQPQHF. For the CDR3, the DNA is TGTGCCAGCAGCTCACAACCCGGGACAGGGGTCTCTCAGCCCCAGCATTTT.

The chain recombines TRBV2 with TRBJ2-5; possible D gene TRBD1, 5 bases. V lost 7 bases and J lost 1, with 10 bases in between. Germline values: CDR1 SNHLY, CDR2 FYNNEI. The CDR3 consists of 13 residues. As DNA, the CDR3 is TGTGCCAGCAAGCCGACAGCCCAAGAGACCCAGTACTTC. Its translation is CASKPTAQETQYF.

This CDR3 reads CASSFTAVAGANVLTF. CDR3 DNA sequence: TGCGCCAGCAGTTTTACAGCCGTCGCCGGGGCCAACGTCCTGACTTTC. V gene TRBV5-1 combines with J gene TRBJ2-6; D is uncertain. The CDR3 totals 16 residues. The V and J ends lost 5 bases and 4 bases respectively, with 16 bases between them. CDR1 and CDR2 from the germline V gene are SGHRS and YFSETQ.

The chain carries TRBV6-5 and TRBJ1-2; 8 bases are a match to TRBD1. V lost 10 bases to trimming and J lost 8 bases; unmatched junction nucleotides: 15. Germline assignment: CDR1 MNHEY and CDR2 SVGAGI. The CDR3 totals 14 residues. This CDR3 is CATRQGAGGLGYTF. In DNA, the CDR3 is TGTGCCACCCGTCAGGGGGCAGGGGGCCTAGGCTACACCTTC.

The chain uses TRBV28 and TRBJ1-4; 7 bases match TRBD1. V was clipped by 5 bases and J by 5 bases; unmatched bases: 8. The CDR3 extends over 15 amino acids. Per germline, CDR1 MDHEN and CDR2 SYDVKM. The CDR3 coding sequence is TGTGCCAGCAGTCCTAGCGACAGGGCGAATGAAAAACTGTTTTTT. Translation: CASSPSDRANEKLFF. Looking up the rest from reference TRBV28 and TRBJ1-4 gives the full variable domain: DVKVTQSSRYLVKRTGEKVFLECVQDMDHENMFWYRQDPGLGLRLIYFSYDVKMKEKGDIPEGYSVSREKKERFSLILESASTNQTSMYLCASSPSDRANEKLFFGSGTQLSVL.

This chain's CDR3 is CASSLLAGRPDTQYF. CDR3 DNA: TGTGCCAGCAGCTTATTAGCGGGTCGGCCAGATACGCAGTATTTT. This chain links TRBV7-7 with TRBJ2-3, with TRBD2 matching 7 bases. This CDR3 comprises 15 residues. V lost 2 bases and J lost 4; bases outside the gene matches: 6. Germline CDR1 reads SSHAT; CDR2 reads FNYEAQ (reference sequence).

The chain uses TRBV28 and TRBJ2-7; TRBD1 matches at 11 bases. The V gene end was trimmed by 5 bases and the J gene end by 5 bases; junction bases not matched to a gene: 11. The CDR3 is 16 residues long. CDR1 is MDHEN, CDR2 SYDVKM, per germline. In nucleotides, the CDR3 is TGTGCCAGCAGTCCCTTGGACAGGGGGCGCGCCCACGAGCAGTACTTC. Residues: CASSPLDRGRAHEQYF.